Following are 5 T cell receptor beta chains from one sample sequenced in a study of control samples from healthy donors and cancer patients. This table comes from immunoSEQ multiplex PCR, and its TCRdb copy is limited to in-frame clones, with some not included. This sample carries more than 110,000 clones, 92% of them seen once, and the ten largest clones take about 11%. Sequencing used blood. These receptor sequences come from a man aged 25-45 years in good health.

J is TRBJ1-2 and V is TRBV12-3 or TRBV12-4; tentative D call: TRBD1 (5 bases). The CDR3 is made up of 13 amino acids. V gave up 5 bases and J gave up 3 bases, with 10 bases separating them. In DNA form, the CDR3 reads TGTGCCAGCAGTGTGGACACCTACTATGGCTACACCTTC. It specifies CASSVDTYYGYTF.

The gene calls are TRBV6-6 and TRBJ2-7; 8 positions agree with TRBD2. Germline assignment: CDR1 MNHNY and CDR2 SVGAGI (reference sequence). The junction had 5 bases not matched to a gene; V was cut back by 8 bases and J by 2 bases. CDR3 length equals 13 residues. In DNA, the CDR3 is TGTGCCAGCGCGACTAGCGATGCCTACGAGCAGTACTTC. Translation: CASATSDAYEQYF.

This chain joins TRBV11-3 and TRBJ2-5; D may be TRBD1 (6 bases). The germline V gene has CDR1 SGHNT and CDR2 YENEEA. This CDR3 contains 16 residues. V shed 4 bases and J shed 3 bases, with 18 bases lying between them. The CDR3 protein is CASSYVGRQEEETQYF. The DNA for the CDR3 is TGTGCCAGCAGCTATGTGGGGCGACAGGAGGAAGAGACCCAGTACTTC.

The V and J genes are TRBV24-1 and TRBJ1-2, with unresolved D. Per germline, CDR1 KGHDR and CDR2 SFDVKD. Trimming took off 5 bases at V and 8 bases at J, with 11 bases between the two ends. This CDR3 has 12 residues. The CDR3, as DNA: TGTGCCACCAGTGTTCCCGGCCGGGGCTACACCTTC. Amino acids: CATSVPGRGYTF.

This clone was seen just once. In the same sample, other DNA sequences code for this CDR3. This chain links TRBV28 with TRBJ1-5, with 8 bases aligning to TRBD1. This CDR3 region has 18 residues. V shed 5 bases, J shed 0 bases, and the junction held 12 bases outside the gene matches. Germline V gene lookup returns CDR1 MDHEN and CDR2 SYDVKM. The CDR3 here is CASSLMKRTGFSNQPQHF. CDR3 sequence (DNA): TGTGCCAGCAGTCTAATGAAACGGACAGGGTTTAGCAATCAGCCCCAGCATTTT.